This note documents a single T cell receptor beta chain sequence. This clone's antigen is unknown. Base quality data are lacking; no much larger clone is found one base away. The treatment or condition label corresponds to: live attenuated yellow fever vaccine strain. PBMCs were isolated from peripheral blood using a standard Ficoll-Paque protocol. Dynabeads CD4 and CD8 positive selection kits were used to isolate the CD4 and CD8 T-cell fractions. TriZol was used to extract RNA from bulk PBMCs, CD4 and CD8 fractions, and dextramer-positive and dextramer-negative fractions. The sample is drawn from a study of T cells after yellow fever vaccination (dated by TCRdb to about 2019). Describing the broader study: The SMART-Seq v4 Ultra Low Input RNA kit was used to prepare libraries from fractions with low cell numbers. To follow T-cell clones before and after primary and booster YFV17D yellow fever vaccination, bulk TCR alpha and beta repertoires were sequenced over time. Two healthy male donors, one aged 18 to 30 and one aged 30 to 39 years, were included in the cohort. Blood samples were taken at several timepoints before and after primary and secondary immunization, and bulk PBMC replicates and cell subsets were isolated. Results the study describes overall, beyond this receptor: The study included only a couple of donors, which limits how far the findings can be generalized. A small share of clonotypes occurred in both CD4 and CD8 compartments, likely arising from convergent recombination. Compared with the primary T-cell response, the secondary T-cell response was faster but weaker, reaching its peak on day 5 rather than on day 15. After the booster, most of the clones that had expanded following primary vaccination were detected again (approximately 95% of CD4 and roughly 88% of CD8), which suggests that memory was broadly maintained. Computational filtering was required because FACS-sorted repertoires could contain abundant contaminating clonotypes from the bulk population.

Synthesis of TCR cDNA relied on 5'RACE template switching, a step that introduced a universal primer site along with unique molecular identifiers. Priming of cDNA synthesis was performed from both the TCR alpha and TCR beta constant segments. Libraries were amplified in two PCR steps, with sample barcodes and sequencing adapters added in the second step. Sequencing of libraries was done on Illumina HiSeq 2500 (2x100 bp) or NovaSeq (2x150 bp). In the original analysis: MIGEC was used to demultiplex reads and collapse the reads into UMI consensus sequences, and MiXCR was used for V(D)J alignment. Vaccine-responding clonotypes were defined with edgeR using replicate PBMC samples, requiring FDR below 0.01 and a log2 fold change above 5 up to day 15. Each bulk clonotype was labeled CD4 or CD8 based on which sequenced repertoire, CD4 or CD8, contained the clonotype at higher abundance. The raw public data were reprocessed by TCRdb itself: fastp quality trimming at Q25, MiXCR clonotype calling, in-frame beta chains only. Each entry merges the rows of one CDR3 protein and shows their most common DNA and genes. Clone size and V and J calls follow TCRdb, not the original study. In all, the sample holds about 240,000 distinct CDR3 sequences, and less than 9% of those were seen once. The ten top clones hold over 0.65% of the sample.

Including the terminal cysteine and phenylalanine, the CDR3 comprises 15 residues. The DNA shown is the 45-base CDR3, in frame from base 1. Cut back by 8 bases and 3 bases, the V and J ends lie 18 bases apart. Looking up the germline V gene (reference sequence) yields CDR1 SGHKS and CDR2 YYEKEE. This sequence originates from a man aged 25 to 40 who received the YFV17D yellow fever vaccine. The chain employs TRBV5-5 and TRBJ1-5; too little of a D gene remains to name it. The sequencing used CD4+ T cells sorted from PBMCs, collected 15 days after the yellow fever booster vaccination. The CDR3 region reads CASNLGPRANQPQHF. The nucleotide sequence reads TGTGCCAGTAATCTCGGTCCCCGGGCCAATCAGCCCCAGCATTTT.